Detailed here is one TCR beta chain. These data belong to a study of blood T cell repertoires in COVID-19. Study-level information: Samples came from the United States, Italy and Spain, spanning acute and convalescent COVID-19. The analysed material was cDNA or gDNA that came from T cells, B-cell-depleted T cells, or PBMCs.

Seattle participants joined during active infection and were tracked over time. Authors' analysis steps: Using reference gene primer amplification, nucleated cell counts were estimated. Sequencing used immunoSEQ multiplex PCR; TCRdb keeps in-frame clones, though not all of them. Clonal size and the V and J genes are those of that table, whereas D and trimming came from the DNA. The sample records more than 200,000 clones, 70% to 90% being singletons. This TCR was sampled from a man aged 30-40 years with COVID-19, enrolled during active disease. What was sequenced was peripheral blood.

CDR3 coding DNA: TGTGCCAGCAGCTCTCACAGGGGGGGTGAAAAACTGTTTTTT. Amino acid sequence: CASSSHRGGEKLFF. The genes are TRBV7-2 and TRBJ1-4; 8 bases are shared with TRBD1. CDR1 and CDR2 from the germline V gene are SGHTA and FQGNSA. After removal of 4 bases from V and 7 bases from J, the junction contained 5 bases not matched to a gene. CDR3 length: 14 amino acids.